This TCR beta chain was captured by sequencing in a study of T cell responses to AZD1222 COVID-19 vaccine. The study's findings and limits: In the spike-specific TCR repertoire, nearly half reportedly target unmutated variant regions. Among the donors, most were white British and more were female, and clonal diversity was possibly underestimated.

A word on this clone: Its antigen is undetermined.

Only in-frame clones appear in the TCRdb table, and some are missing; sequencing was by immunoSEQ multiplex PCR. The sample includes some 170,000 clones, 80% to 90% of them seen just once. The germline CDR1 and CDR2 sequences are GTSNPN and SVGIG (reference sequence). CDR3 size: 15 residues. V dropped 6 bases and J dropped 0 bases, with 15 bases sitting between them. The receptor's source is an adult who received the MenACWY meningococcal vaccine as a control. This specimen was peripheral blood, taken 28 days after the second dose of the MenACWY control vaccine. The chain joins TRBV30 to TRBJ1-3; possible D gene TRBD1, 6 bases. The CDR3 reads CACQKRGFSGNTIYF. Here the CDR3 DNA reads TGTGCCTGTCAAAAGAGGGGGTTCTCTGGAAACACCATATATTTT.